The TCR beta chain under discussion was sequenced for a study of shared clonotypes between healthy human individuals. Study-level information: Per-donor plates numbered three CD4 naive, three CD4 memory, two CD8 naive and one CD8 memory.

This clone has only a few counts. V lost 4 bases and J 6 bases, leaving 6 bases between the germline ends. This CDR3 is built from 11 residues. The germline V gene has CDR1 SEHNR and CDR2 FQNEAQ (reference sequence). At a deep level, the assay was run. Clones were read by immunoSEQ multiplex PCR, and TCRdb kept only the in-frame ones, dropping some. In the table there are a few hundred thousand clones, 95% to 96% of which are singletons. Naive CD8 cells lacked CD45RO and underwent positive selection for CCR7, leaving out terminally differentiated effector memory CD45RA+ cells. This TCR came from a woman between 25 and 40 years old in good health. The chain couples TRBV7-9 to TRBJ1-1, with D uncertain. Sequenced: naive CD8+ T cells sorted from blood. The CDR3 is CASSSSAEAFF. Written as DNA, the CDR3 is TGTGCCAGCAGCTCGTCAGCTGAAGCTTTCTTT.